This record looks at one T cell receptor (beta chain) sequence and its context. Its specificity is not known. Generated by immunoSEQ multiplex PCR, the TCRdb table keeps only in-frame clones and is missing some. The data contain about 1.5 million clones, 95% to 99% of them singletons. This specimen comes from a study of shared clonotypes between healthy human individuals. Regarding the study as a whole: A reduction in generation probabilities was seen for non-shared clonotypes relative to those shared by all four donors. For naive CD4 cells, roughly 5% of clonotypes were shared across a handful of donors. Sampling included only blood; tissue repertoires likely differ.

The source of this sequence is a man aged 25 to 40 in good health. Sequencing used naive CD4+ T cells sorted from blood. The subset here: CD45RA+ positively selected.

As DNA, the CDR3 is TGTGCCACCAGCACCGGGCCAGGGAAAGGCTACACCTTC. This codes for CATSTGPGKGYTF. The chain recombines TRBV15 with TRBJ1-2; TRBD1 is a possible D gene (5 bases). CDR1 and CDR2 from the germline V gene are LNHNV and YYDKDF (reference sequence). V was shortened by 4 bases and J by 8 bases, with 14 bases between the two germline ends. This CDR3 has 13 amino acids.